The present TCR beta chain was sequenced within a study of cytomegalovirus exposure and HLA in healthy donors. As for the study in general: The 120 or so validation repertoires were reported in a later analysis to have been generated on the same platform as the approximately 700 first-cohort repertoires. Overall study findings and caveats: CMV antigen specificity was confirmed in vitro for three CMV-associated chains. Cytomegalovirus-associated status was assigned to fewer than 200 TCR beta chains.

The donors were in the approximately 130-subject validation cohort, distinct from the approximately 700-subject first cohort. The CDR3 has 15 residues. V was cut by 0 bases and J by 4 bases, with 10 bases left in between. Germline CDR1 MGHRA, CDR2 YSYEKL. The data were produced by immunoSEQ multiplex PCR, yet TCRdb's version contains in-frame clones alone and is incomplete. Here the sample spans around 250,000 clones, 90% being singletons. About this clone: Its antigen is not known.

This clonotype originated in a young woman in good health and CMV-seronegative. The specimen was PBMCs. The chain couples TRBV4-1 to TRBJ1-5, with D possibly TRBD1 on 5 matching bases. The CDR3 loop is CASSQESRVNQPQHF. CDR3 DNA: TGCGCCAGCAGCCAAGAGAGCAGGGTGAATCAGCCCCAGCATTTT.